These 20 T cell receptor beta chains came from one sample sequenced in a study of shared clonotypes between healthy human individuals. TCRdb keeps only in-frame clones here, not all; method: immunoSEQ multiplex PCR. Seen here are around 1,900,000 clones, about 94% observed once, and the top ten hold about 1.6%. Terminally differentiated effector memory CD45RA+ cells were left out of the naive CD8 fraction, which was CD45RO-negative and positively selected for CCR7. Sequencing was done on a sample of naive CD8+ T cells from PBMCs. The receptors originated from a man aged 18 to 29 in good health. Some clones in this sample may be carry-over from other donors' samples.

CDR3 sequence: CASSWAGPSYEQYF. The CDR3 DNA sequence: TGTGCCAGCAGCTGGGCAGGCCCTTCCTACGAGCAGTACTTC. The chain links TRBV7-9 to TRBJ2-7; D is unresolved. Trimming shortened V by 4 bases and J by 1 base, and 11 bases separated the two germline ends. CDR1 is SEHNR and CDR2 is FQNEAQ in the germline V gene (reference sequence). CDR3 length: 14 residues.

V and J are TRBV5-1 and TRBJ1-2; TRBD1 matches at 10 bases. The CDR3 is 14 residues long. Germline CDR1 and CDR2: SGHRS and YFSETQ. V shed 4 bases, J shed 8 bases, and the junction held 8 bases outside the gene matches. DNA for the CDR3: TGCGCCAGCAGCGCCCTCGGGACAGGGGTCGGCTACACCTTC. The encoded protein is CASSALGTGVGYTF.

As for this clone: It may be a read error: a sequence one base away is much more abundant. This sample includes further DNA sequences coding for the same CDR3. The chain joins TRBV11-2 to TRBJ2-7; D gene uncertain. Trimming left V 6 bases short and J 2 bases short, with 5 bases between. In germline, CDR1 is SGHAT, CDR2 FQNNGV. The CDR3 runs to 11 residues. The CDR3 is CASSSPYEQYF. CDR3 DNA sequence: TGTGCCAGCAGTTCCCCCTACGAGCAGTACTTC.

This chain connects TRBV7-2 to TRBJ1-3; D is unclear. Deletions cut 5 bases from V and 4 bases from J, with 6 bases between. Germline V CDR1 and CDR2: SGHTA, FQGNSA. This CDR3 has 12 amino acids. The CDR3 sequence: CASSLEGNTIYF. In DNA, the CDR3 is TGTGCCAGCAGCCTCGAAGGAAACACCATATATTTT. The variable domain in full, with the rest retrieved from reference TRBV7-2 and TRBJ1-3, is GAGVSQSPSNKVTEKGKDVELRCDPISGHTALYWYRQSLGQGLEFLIYFQGNSAPDKSGLPSDRFSAERTGGSVSTLTIQRTQQEDSAVYLCASSLEGNTIYFGEGSWLTVV.

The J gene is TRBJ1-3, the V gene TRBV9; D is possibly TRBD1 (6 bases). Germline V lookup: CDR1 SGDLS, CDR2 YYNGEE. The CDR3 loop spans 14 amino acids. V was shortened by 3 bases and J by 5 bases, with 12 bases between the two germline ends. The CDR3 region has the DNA TGTGCCAGCAGCGAATTGGACAGCAGAAACACCATATATTTT. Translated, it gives CASSELDSRNTIYF.

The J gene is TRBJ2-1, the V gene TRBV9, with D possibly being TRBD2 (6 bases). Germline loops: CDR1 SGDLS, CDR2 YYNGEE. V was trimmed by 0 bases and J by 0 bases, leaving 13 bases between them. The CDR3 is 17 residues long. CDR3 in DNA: TGTGCCAGCAGCGTAGCTCGCCGGGGGAGCTCCTACAATGAGCAGTTCTTC. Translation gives CASSVARRGSSYNEQFF.

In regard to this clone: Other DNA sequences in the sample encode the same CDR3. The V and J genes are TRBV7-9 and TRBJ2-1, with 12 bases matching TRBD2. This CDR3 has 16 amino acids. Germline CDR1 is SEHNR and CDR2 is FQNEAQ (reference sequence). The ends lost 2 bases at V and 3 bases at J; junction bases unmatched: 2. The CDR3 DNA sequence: TGTGCCAGCAGCTTACCGGGACTAGCGGGCTACAATGAGCAGTTCTTC. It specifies CASSLPGLAGYNEQFF.

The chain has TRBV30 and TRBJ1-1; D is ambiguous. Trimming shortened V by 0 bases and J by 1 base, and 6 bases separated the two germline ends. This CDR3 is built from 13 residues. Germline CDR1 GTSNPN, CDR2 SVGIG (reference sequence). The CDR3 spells CAWSVRPNTEAFF. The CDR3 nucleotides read TGTGCCTGGAGTGTTAGGCCGAACACTGAAGCTTTCTTT.

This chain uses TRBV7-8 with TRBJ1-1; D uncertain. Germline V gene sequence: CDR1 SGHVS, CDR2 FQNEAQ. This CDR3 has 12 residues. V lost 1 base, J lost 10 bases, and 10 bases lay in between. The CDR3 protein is CASSLVRQPAFF. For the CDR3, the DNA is TGTGCCAGCAGCTTAGTCCGTCAACCAGCTTTCTTT.

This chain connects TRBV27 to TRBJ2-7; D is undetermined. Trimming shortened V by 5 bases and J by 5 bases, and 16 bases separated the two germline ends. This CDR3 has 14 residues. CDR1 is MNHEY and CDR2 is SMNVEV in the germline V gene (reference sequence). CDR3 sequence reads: CASSLSASLHEQYF. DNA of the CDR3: TGTGCCAGCAGTCTAAGCGCGTCCCTCCACGAGCAGTACTTC.

CDR3 bases: TGTGCCACCAGCAGAGATCGGAGGACAGGGGGCGGCAATCAGCCCCAGCATTTT. This codes for CATSRDRRTGGGNQPQHF. The V and J genes are TRBV15 and TRBJ1-5; 11 bases match TRBD1. From germline, CDR1 is LNHNV and CDR2 YYDKDF (reference sequence). The CDR3 is made up of 18 amino acids. Trimming at V came to 0 bases and at J to 2 bases, leaving 6 bases not matched to a gene.

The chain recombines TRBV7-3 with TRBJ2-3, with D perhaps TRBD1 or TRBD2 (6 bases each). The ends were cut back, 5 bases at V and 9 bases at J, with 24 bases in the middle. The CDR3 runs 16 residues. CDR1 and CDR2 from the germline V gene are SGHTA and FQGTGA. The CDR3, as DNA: TGTGCCAGCAGCCCGGGGTGGGCGGGGACACCCACGACGCAGTATTTT. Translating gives CASSPGWAGTPTTQYF.

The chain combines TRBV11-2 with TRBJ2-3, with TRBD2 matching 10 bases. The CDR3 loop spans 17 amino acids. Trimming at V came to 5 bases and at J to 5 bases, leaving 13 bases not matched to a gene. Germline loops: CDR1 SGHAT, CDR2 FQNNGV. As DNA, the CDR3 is TGTGCCAGCAGCGAACTAGCGGGATACCTAATAGGAGATACGCAGTATTTT. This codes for CASSELAGYLIGDTQYF.

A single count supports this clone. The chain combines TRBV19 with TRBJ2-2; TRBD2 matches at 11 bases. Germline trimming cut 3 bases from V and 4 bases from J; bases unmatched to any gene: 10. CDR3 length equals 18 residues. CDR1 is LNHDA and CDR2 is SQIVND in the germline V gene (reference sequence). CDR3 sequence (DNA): TGTGCCAGTAGTATGAGATCTAGCGGGAGGTCGAGCACCGGGGAGCTGTTTTTT. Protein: CASSMRSSGRSSTGELFF.

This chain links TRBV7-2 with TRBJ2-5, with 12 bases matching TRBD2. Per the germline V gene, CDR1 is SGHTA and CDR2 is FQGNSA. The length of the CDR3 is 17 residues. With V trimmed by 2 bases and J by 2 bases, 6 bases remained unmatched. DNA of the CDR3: TGTGCCAGCAGCTTATCTAGCGGGAGGGCATCACAAGAGACCCAGTACTTC. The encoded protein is CASSLSSGRASQETQYF. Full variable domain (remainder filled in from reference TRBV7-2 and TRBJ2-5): GAGVSQSPSNKVTEKGKDVELRCDPISGHTALYWYRQSLGQGLEFLIYFQGNSAPDKSGLPSDRFSAERTGGSVSTLTIQRTQQEDSAVYLCASSLSSGRASQETQYFGPGTRLLVL.

The CDR3 here is CASSPTPDRDERDTQYF. CDR3 DNA: TGTGCCAGCAGCCCCACTCCGGACAGGGATGAACGAGATACGCAGTATTTT. V and J are TRBV7-8 and TRBJ2-3; 8 positions agree with TRBD1. Germline CDR1 is SGHVS and CDR2 is FQNEAQ. CDR3 length: 17 residues. V gave up 5 bases and J gave up 5 bases; unmatched junction bases: 15.

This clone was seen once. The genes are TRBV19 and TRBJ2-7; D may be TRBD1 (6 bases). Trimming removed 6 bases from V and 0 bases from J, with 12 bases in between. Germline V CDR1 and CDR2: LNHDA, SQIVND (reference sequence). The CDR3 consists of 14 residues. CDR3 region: CASSPTGSSYEQYF. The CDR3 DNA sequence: TGTGCCAGTAGCCCGACAGGCAGCTCCTACGAGCAGTACTTC. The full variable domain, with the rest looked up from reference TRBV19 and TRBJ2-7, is DGGITQSPKYLFRKEGQNVTLSCEQNLNHDAMYWYRQDPGQGLRLIYYSQIVNDFQKGDIAEGYSVSREKKESFPLTVTSAQKNPTAFYLCASSPTGSSYEQYFGPGTRLTVT.

Here the CDR3 reads CASSLAEGFSGNTIYF. The CDR3 DNA reads as TGTGCCAGCAGCTTAGCGGAGGGGTTCTCTGGAAACACCATATATTTT. The rearrangement uses TRBV7-9 and TRBJ1-3, with D maybe TRBD1 (5 bases). The V end was cut by 0 bases, the J end by 0 bases, with 9 bases between. Germline CDR1 SEHNR, CDR2 FQNEAQ (reference sequence). CDR3 length equals 16 residues.

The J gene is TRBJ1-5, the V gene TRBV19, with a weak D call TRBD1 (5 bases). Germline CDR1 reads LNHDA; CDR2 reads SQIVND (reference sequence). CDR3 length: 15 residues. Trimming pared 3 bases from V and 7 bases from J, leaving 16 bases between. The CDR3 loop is CASSIGRGAGQPQHF. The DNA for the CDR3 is TGTGCCAGTAGTATTGGCAGAGGGGCGGGGCAGCCCCAGCATTTT.

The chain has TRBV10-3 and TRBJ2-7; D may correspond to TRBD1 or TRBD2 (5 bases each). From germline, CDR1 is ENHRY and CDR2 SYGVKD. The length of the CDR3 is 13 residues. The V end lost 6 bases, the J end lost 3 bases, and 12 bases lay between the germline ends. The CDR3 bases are TGTGCCATCAGCATGGGGACGAACTACGAGCAGTACTTC. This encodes CAISMGTNYEQYF.